The clone carrying this T cell receptor beta chain was recorded many times. The record originates from a study of T cells in Graves' hyperthyroidism and ophthalmopathy. The length of the CDR3 is 13 residues. Trimming pared 7 bases from V and 6 bases from J, leaving 15 bases between. Regions amplified from RNA transcripts were the TCR beta CDR3 regions. The TCR CDR3 first-round RT-PCR relied on the HTBI primer set. TCRdb processed the multiplex PCR reads anew with MiXCR; each CDR3 protein has one entry. The repertoire consists of a few hundred thousand distinct CDR3 sequences, with roughly 23% occurring once and the leading ten covering around half.

This receptor was identified in a woman aged 45-60 years with Graves' hyperthyroidism. Sequences were obtained from blood. The chain uses TRBV12-3 or TRBV12-4 and TRBJ1-2; D unresolved. CDR3 DNA sequence: TGTGCCAGCACCACTCGGGCCAAGGATGGCTACACCTTC. It encodes CASTTRAKDGYTF.